The rows below give T cell receptor beta chains drawn from one sample of a study of blood T cell repertoires in COVID-19. Only in-frame clones appear in the TCRdb table, and some are missing; sequencing was by immunoSEQ multiplex PCR. The table lists some 230,000 clones, 86% of them singletons. The sequenced material came from peripheral blood. All receptors come from a young man who had recovered from COVID-19. Each CDR3 is given with its conserved first and last residue. A D gene is named only where the DNA matches it firmly. Clone size appears in some rows only: once, few, many, or a class for an expanded clone.

J,V,size,D,length,DNA,CDR3
TRBJ1-1,TRBV5-1,NA,NA,14,TGCGCCAGCAATCCAGGATATGCGAACACTGAAGCTTTCTTT,CASNPGYANTEAFF
TRBJ2-7,TRBV12-3/TRBV12-4,NA,NA,13,TGTGCCAGCAGTTCGGGACGCCCACAGGGGCAGTACTTC,CASSSGRPQGQYF
TRBJ2-6,TRBV6-5,few,NA,15,TGTGCCAGCAGGGGGCGGATCTCTGGGGCCAACGTCCTGACTTTC,CASRGRISGANVLTF
TRBJ2-3,TRBV11-3,NA,NA,16,TGTGCCAGCAGCTTACGGCGAGACTACACCACAGATACGCAGTATTTT,CASSLRRDYTTDTQYF
TRBJ1-4,TRBV19,once,TRBD1,17,TGTGCCAGTAGTATAGGTACCGGGACAGGAGGGGGTGAAAAACTGTTTTTT,CASSIGTGTGGGEKLFF
TRBJ2-1,TRBV6-5,NA,TRBD2,16,TGTGCCAGCAGTTACTCCCTAGCGGGGGAAGCGAATGAGCAGTTCTTC,CASSYSLAGEANEQFF
TRBJ2-5,TRBV27,NA,NA,15,TGTGCCAGCAGTCCCCCCAGATCACCGCAAGAGACCCAGTACTTC,CASSPPRSPQETQYF
TRBJ2-3,TRBV4-2,NA,TRBD2,18,TGTGCCAGCAGCCAAGCCCCCCTACTAGCGGGGGCCACAGATACGCAGTATTTT,CASSQAPLLAGATDTQYF
TRBJ2-7,TRBV11-2,NA,TRBD2,15,TGTGCCAGCAGCTTTGAGGGGAGGGTCTCTTACGAGCAGTACTTC,CASSFEGRVSYEQYF
TRBJ2-7,TRBV5-1,NA,NA,13,TGCGCCAGCAGCCCACTCGGGGGAAACGAGCAGTACTTC,CASSPLGGNEQYF
TRBJ2-1,TRBV3-1/TRBV3-2,NA,NA,14,TGTGCCAGCAGCCAACGGAGCTCCTACAATGAGCAGTTCTTC,CASSQRSSYNEQFF
TRBJ1-3,TRBV10-3,NA,TRBD1,14,TGTGCCATCAGCAGGACAGGGGAGGGAAACACCATATATTTT,CAISRTGEGNTIYF
TRBJ2-7,TRBV7-2,NA,TRBD1,17,TGTGCCAGCAGCTTACGGGGTTCACAGGGGGCGGGTTACGAGCAGTACTTC,CASSLRGSQGAGYEQYF
TRBJ2-1,TRBV11-2,NA,NA,15,TGTGCCAGCAGCTTCACCGCGGGGACCCCCCCTGAGCAGTTCTTC,CASSFTAGTPPEQFF
TRBJ2-1,TRBV10-1,NA,NA,14,TGCGCCAGCAGTGAGAGGGGCAGTGGCGATGAGCAGTTCTTC,CASSERGSGDEQFF
TRBJ1-5,TRBV6-2/TRBV6-3,NA,NA,15,TGTGCCAGCAGTTACGGGCAGTATAGCAATCAGCCCCAGCATTTT,CASSYGQYSNQPQHF
TRBJ2-1,TRBV5-1,NA,TRBD1,16,TGCGCCAGCAGCTTAAGGGGGACAGGCGTTCACAATGAGCAGTTCTTC,CASSLRGTGVHNEQFF
TRBJ2-3,TRBV5-6,NA,NA,14,TGTGCCAGCAGCTTTGATTGGGGGGCAGATACGCAGTATTTT,CASSFDWGADTQYF
TRBJ2-7,TRBV4-2,NA,TRBD2,16,TGTGCCAGCAGCTCCCCTCTTATGACTAGCGGCAGCGAGCAGTACTTC,CASSSPLMTSGSEQYF
TRBJ1-1,TRBV10-3,NA,NA,15,TGTGCCATCAGTGCCCTCCCTCCAGGGGAAACTGAAGCTTTCTTT,CAISALPPGETEAFF
TRBJ2-5,TRBV18,few,TRBD2,17,TGTGCCAGCTCACCGGGGTCCACTAGCGAACCCCAAGAGACCCAGTACTTC,CASSPGSTSEPQETQYF
TRBJ1-2,TRBV3-1/TRBV3-2,NA,TRBD1,16,TGTGCCAGCAGCCAACCGGGACAGGCCCTCAACTATGGCTACACCTTC,CASSQPGQALNYGYTF
TRBJ2-1,TRBV29-1,NA,TRBD1,13,TGCAGCGTAGAGGGGGCGCCTCCGTGGGAGCAGTTCTTC,CSVEGAPPWEQFF
TRBJ2-3,TRBV30,NA,NA,13,TGTGCCTCCTTATTTTCTAGCACAGATACGCAGTATTTT,CASLFSSTDTQYF
TRBJ1-5,TRBV9,few,NA,15,TGTGCCAGCAGCGTAGGGCCCCACGGCAATCAGCCCCAGCATTTT,CASSVGPHGNQPQHF
TRBJ1-4,TRBV9,NA,NA,12,TGTGCCAGCAGCCTTAACGGGGAAAAACTGTTTTTT,CASSLNGEKLFF
TRBJ1-1,TRBV6-2/TRBV6-3,NA,NA,13,TGTGCCAGCAGCACCGGTGTGAACACTGAAGCTTTCTTT,CASSTGVNTEAFF
TRBJ2-1,TRBV7-9,NA,TRBD2,18,TGTGCCAGCAGCTCGCACGCGGGCGGGGGACCCACGAACAATGAGCAGTTCTTC,CASSSHAGGGPTNNEQFF
TRBJ2-7,TRBV6-5,NA,NA,12,TGTGCCAGCAGCCTAGACAGTGTCGAGCAGTACTTC,CASSLDSVEQYF
TRBJ1-5,TRBV19,NA,NA,16,TGTGCCAGTAGTGCGGTCGGAGGAGGTTTTCGACAGCCCCAGCATTTT,CASSAVGGGFRQPQHF
TRBJ2-7,TRBV6-5,NA,NA,13,TGTGCCACCCGGGACTCAGGGCGCTACGAGCAGTACTTC,CATRDSGRYEQYF
TRBJ2-7,TRBV6-1,NA,TRBD1,14,TGTGCCAGCAGTGATGGTCAGGGGGTCTACGAGCAGTACTTC,CASSDGQGVYEQYF
TRBJ1-2,TRBV4-1,NA,TRBD1,14,TGCGCCAGCAGCCATCGACAGGGGAGCAATGGCTACACCTTC,CASSHRQGSNGYTF
TRBJ2-3,TRBV13,NA,TRBD1,16,TGTGCCAGCAGCTCCGCCGGGACAGGAAGCACAGATACGCAGTATTTT,CASSSAGTGSTDTQYF
TRBJ1-5,TRBV12-3/TRBV12-4,NA,NA,11,TGTGCCAGCAGTTTAGGGCCGTCCCAGCATTTT,CASSLGPSQHF
TRBJ2-7,TRBV3-1/TRBV3-2,NA,NA,11,TGTGCCAGCAGCCAAGGCGGGGCTCAGGACTTC,CASSQGGAQDF
TRBJ1-2,TRBV10-1,NA,TRBD1,13,TGCGCCAGCAGCCCGGGACAGGGGCTTGGCTACACCTTC,CASSPGQGLGYTF
TRBJ2-7,TRBV6-1,NA,NA,15,TGTGCCAGCAGTGAACTCGCCAGGGGAATCTACGAGCAGTACTTC,CASSELARGIYEQYF
TRBJ1-2,TRBV6-1,once,NA,18,TGTGCCAGCAGTGAAGCCCCCGCCCTCTCCCCCGGGGTCTATGGCTACACCTTC,CASSEAPALSPGVYGYTF
TRBJ2-3,TRBV7-9,NA,TRBD2,17,TGTGCCAGCAGTGTCGGGACTAGCGGGGGTAGTATCATACGCAGGTATTTT,CASSVGTSGGSIIRRYF
TRBJ1-5,TRBV24-1,NA,NA,14,TGTGCCACCAGTGGACAGTTGGACAATCAGCCCCAGCATTTT,CATSGQLDNQPQHF
TRBJ1-1,TRBV10-3,NA,TRBD1,14,TGTGCCATCAGTGGCACAGGGGGGAACACTGAAGCTTTCTTT,CAISGTGGNTEAFF
TRBJ2-7,TRBV4-3,NA,NA,17,TGCGCCAGCAGCCAAAATAAAGGGAGGGGGGGAACCTACGAGCAGTACTTC,CASSQNKGRGGTYEQYF
TRBJ2-7,TRBV6-2/TRBV6-3,NA,TRBD2,17,TGTGCCAGCAGTTACGGGTCGATTTCTAGCGGGGGTGGCGAGCAGTACTTC,CASSYGSISSGGGEQYF
TRBJ1-1,TRBV10-3,few,TRBD1,13,TGTGCCGCTGGCCAGGGGGCAAACACTGAAGCTTTCTTT,CAAGQGANTEAFF